Listed here are 9 T cell receptor beta chains from one sample, sequenced in a study of response to subunit inactivated influenza vaccine. Each CDR3 protein gets one entry after TCRdb re-called the RT-PCR reads with MiXCR. This table has over 400,000 distinct CDR3 sequences, over 9.5% appearing once. Sequencing used PBMCs from blood, obtained roughly 6 weeks after vaccination. These receptors were taken from a man aged 50-60 years who received an inactivated influenza vaccine.

The chain uses TRBV3-1 and TRBJ2-3; the D is unclear. The germline CDR1 and CDR2 sequences are LGHDT and YNNKEL (reference sequence). The CDR3 loop spans 13 amino acids. Trimming took off 1 base at V and 4 bases at J, with 6 bases between the two ends. CDR3 loop: CASSQVSADTQYF. CDR3 bases: TGTGCCAGCAGCCAAGTCTCCGCAGATACGCAGTATTTT.

This clonotype was observed a handful of times. This rearrangement joins TRBV6-2 or TRBV6-3 to TRBJ2-4, with D possibly matching TRBD2 (5 bases). From germline, CDR1 is MNHEY and CDR2 SVGEGT. The CDR3 covers 11 residues. V dropped 2 bases and J dropped 9 bases, with 5 bases sitting between them. CDR3 DNA sequence: TGTGCCAGCAGTTACGCGGGCATTCAGTACTTC. Translation gives CASSYAGIQYF.

This clonotype was seen more than once but under ten times. This sequence joins TRBV20-1 and TRBJ2-7, with 7 bases fitting TRBD2. Per germline, CDR1 DFQATT and CDR2 SNEGSKA (reference sequence). This CDR3 has 12 amino acids. V lost 1 base to trimming and J lost 3 bases; unmatched junction nucleotides: 0. CDR3 in amino acids: CSARAGGYEQYF. Here the CDR3 DNA reads TGCAGTGCTAGAGCGGGGGGCTACGAGCAGTACTTC.

This clonotype was seen more than once but under ten times. CDR3 residues: CATSNRDRGYGELFF. In DNA form, the CDR3 reads TGTGCCACTTCGAATCGGGACAGGGGATACGGGGAGCTGTTTTTT. V is TRBV6-1 and J is TRBJ2-2; 10 bases align to TRBD1. The ends lost 10 bases at V and 7 bases at J; junction bases unmatched: 12. In germline, CDR1 is MNHNS, CDR2 SASEGT. The CDR3 extends over 15 amino acids.

In this sample, this clonotype turned up many times. The gene calls are TRBV20-1 and TRBJ2-5; D ambiguous. The CDR3 consists of 15 residues. V shed 2 bases and J shed 1 base, with 14 bases lying between them. Germline CDR1 and CDR2: DFQATT and SNEGSKA (reference sequence). CDR3 nucleotide sequence: TGCAGTGCTAGAAACACCGGACGGAGCCAAGAGACCCAGTACTTC. Translated: CSARNTGRSQETQYF.

This clonotype was detected a few times. The chain joins TRBV7-6 to TRBJ2-3, with D possibly TRBD2 on 6 matching bases. The CDR3 totals 15 residues. Trimming shortened V by 2 bases and J by 0 bases, and 9 bases separated the two germline ends. The germline gives CDR1 SGHVS, CDR2 FNYEAQ. CDR3 sequence reads: CASSLLARSTDTQYF. The CDR3 nucleotides are TGTGCCAGCAGCTTACTAGCGAGAAGCACAGATACGCAGTATTTT.

This clonotype was picked up a small number of times. The gene calls are TRBV6-4 and TRBJ2-1, with D perhaps matching TRBD2 (5 bases). The CDR3 is 14 amino acids. Germline CDR1 reads MRHNA; CDR2 reads SNTAGT. V lost 0 bases and J lost 8, with 11 bases in between. This CDR3 is CASSDSGGRDEQFF. The CDR3 nucleotides read TGTGCCAGCAGTGACTCCGGAGGCCGGGATGAGCAGTTCTTC.

There are many counts of this clonotype. The chain links TRBV12-3 or TRBV12-4 to TRBJ1-5; 10 nucleotides align to TRBD1. The CDR3 contains 16 residues. The V and J ends lost 6 bases and 2 bases, in that order; junction bases with no gene match: 7. As DNA, the CDR3 is TGTGCCAGCAGCCTCGGGACAGGGGTACGCAATCAGCCCCAGCATTTT. Its translation: CASSLGTGVRNQPQHF.

This clonotype was detected many times. The chain employs TRBV6-5 and TRBJ2-3, with TRBD1 matching 9 bases. The J segment lost 3 bases and the V segment lost 11 bases, leaving 3 bases of the junction unmatched. This CDR3 region has 12 residues. In germline, CDR1 is MNHEY, CDR2 SVGAGI. This chain's CDR3 is CASTGGTDTQYF. In nucleotides, the CDR3 is TGTGCCTCGACAGGGGGAACAGATACGCAGTATTTT.